The clone carrying this TCR beta chain was found a few times. Its antigen is unidentified. This specimen comes from a study of early T cells in non-severe SARS-CoV-2 infection. Molecules of cDNA were individually given unique molecular identifiers that were attached to them. TCRdb fed the 5' RACE reads into MiXCR, producing one record per CDR3 protein. The repertoire holds tens of thousands of distinct CDR3 sequences, with roughly 7% as singletons. General observations from the study: VDJdb matching, biased toward anti-spike CD8 responses, missed private and CD4 specificities.

CDR1 SGDLS and CDR2 YYNGEE come from the germline V gene. This CDR3 is built from 15 residues. Trimming removed 3 bases from V and 9 bases from J; junction bases left unmatched: 11. The V gene is TRBV9, the J gene TRBJ2-1; 8 bases match TRBD2. Sequenced sample: whole blood. This sequence originates from an adult who was a healthcare worker with PCR-confirmed SARS-CoV-2 infection or an uninfected control (not recorded which). CDR3 sequence: CASSAGTAGEGEQFF. CDR3 coding DNA: TGTGCCAGCAGCGCCGGAACAGCGGGGGAGGGTGAGCAGTTCTTC.